This T cell receptor (beta chain) was retrieved from a study of cytomegalovirus exposure and HLA in healthy donors. Regarding the study as a whole: Likely technical artifact: a cluster of highly shared sequence variants. It has been reported that TCR beta sequences accurately predicted the HLA-A and HLA-B alleles of most subjects. Rarity held for most TCR sequences, but there were some public TCRs that occurred in many donors. Accounts indicate the classifier identified cytomegalovirus status with strong specificity and sensitivity.

As for this clone: Its matching antigen is unknown.

In the PCR, 60 Vbeta and 13 Jbeta primers were used. Assay: immunoSEQ multiplex PCR; the TCRdb copy retains only in-frame clones and omits some. The sample has 160,000 or so clones, roughly four fifths seen once. Germline V CDR1 and CDR2: SQVTM, ANQGSEA. Trimming removed 7 bases from V and 4 bases from J; junction bases left unmatched: 10. CDR3 length: 14 residues. The receptor's source is a woman aged 45-60 years in good health and CMV-seronegative. Sequencing was carried out using PBMCs. The gene calls are TRBV29-1 and TRBJ2-5; 9 positions agree with TRBD1. The chain's CDR3 is CSGKEGTGTETQYF. As DNA, the CDR3 is TGCAGCGGGAAGGAAGGGACAGGGACAGAGACCCAGTACTTC.